These 14 T cell receptor beta chains came from one sample sequenced in a study of cytomegalovirus exposure and HLA in healthy donors. The primer mix had 60 Vbeta and 13 Jbeta primers. The method was immunoSEQ multiplex PCR; TCRdb's version includes in-frame clones alone and lacks a portion of them. The sample carries fewer than 150,000 clones, about 73% recorded once. The sample was PBMCs. Source of these receptors: a woman in her forties in good health and CMV-seropositive.

This clone has more than one count but fewer than ten. The CDR3 DNA is TGTGCCAGCAGCTCAGCAGGGCACTATGGCTACACCTTC. Residues: CASSSAGHYGYTF. This chain connects TRBV5-8 to TRBJ1-2, with D possibly TRBD1 on 5 matching bases. Trimming cost V 3 bases and J 3 bases, with 9 bases left between them. Per the germline V gene, CDR1 is SGHTS and CDR2 is YDEGEE. The CDR3 totals 13 residues.

The V call is TRBV27, the J call TRBJ1-2, with 7 nucleotides matching TRBD1. Germline V CDR1 and CDR2: MNHEY, SMNVEV (reference sequence). The CDR3 covers 11 residues. With V trimmed by 6 bases and J by 6 bases, 1 base remained unmatched. This chain's CDR3 is CASRTGHGYTF. CDR3 sequence (DNA): TGTGCCAGCAGGACAGGGCATGGCTACACCTTC.

This clone was picked up many times. The V and J genes are TRBV4-3 and TRBJ2-3; 8 nucleotides match TRBD2. This CDR3 is built from 17 residues. Germline CDR1 LGHNA, CDR2 YSLEER. V dropped 0 bases and J dropped 0; count of bases not matched to a gene: 5. This CDR3 is CASSQDLASGSTDTQYF. Here the CDR3 DNA reads TGCGCCAGCAGCCAAGATCTGGCTAGCGGGAGCACAGATACGCAGTATTTT.

This sequence joins TRBV5-1 and TRBJ1-1; D might be TRBD1 (5 bases). Germline assignment: CDR1 SGHRS and CDR2 YFSETQ. The V end lost 2 bases, the J end lost 7 bases, and 12 bases lay between the germline ends. The CDR3 consists of 13 residues. The CDR3 reads CASSLGEGREAFF. DNA of the CDR3: TGCGCCAGCAGCTTAGGGGAGGGGCGTGAAGCTTTCTTT.

The rearrangement links TRBV6-1 to TRBJ2-1; 11 positions match TRBD2. Germline-derived CDR1 and CDR2 are MNHNS and SASEGT. This CDR3 region has 14 residues. V shed 6 bases, J shed 7 bases, and the junction held 5 bases outside the gene matches. The CDR3 nucleotides read TGTGCCAGCAGCGTAGCTAGCGGGGGGAATGAGCAGTTCTTC. This translates into CASSVASGGNEQFF.

The CDR3 sequence: CSVEVRGADSNQPQHF. For the CDR3, the DNA is TGCAGCGTTGAAGTACGGGGGGCGGATAGCAATCAGCCCCAGCATTTT. The chain joins TRBV29-1 to TRBJ1-5, with D perhaps matching TRBD1 (6 bases). The CDR3 length is 16 residues. Germline-derived CDR1 and CDR2 are SQVTM and ANQGSEA. Between the trimmed V and J ends, which lost 1 base and 0 bases, there was a span of 13 bases.

The chain uses TRBV7-2 and TRBJ1-4, with TRBD1 as a possible D gene (5 bases). The CDR3 is 15 residues long. CDR1 SGHTA and CDR2 FQGNSA come from the germline V gene. Trimming pared 1 base from V and 8 bases from J, leaving 14 bases between. The CDR3 region has the DNA TGTGCCAGCAGCTTAGGGGGGGGATATCGAGAAAAACTGTTTTTT. This gives the protein CASSLGGGYREKLFF.

The chain recombines TRBV13 with TRBJ2-7; a weak D match, TRBD2 (7 bases). The germline V and J ends were trimmed by 5 bases and 1 base, with 12 bases remaining between them. This CDR3 comprises 14 residues. Germline V CDR1 and CDR2: PRHDT, FYEKMQ (reference sequence). The CDR3 reads CASSPRGGSYEQYF. CDR3 DNA: TGTGCCAGCAGCCCAAGGGGGGGTTCCTACGAGCAGTACTTC.

The V and J genes are TRBV11-1 and TRBJ2-1; 9 positions match TRBD1. This CDR3 comprises 16 residues. Germline V CDR1 and CDR2: SGHAT, FQDESV (reference sequence). V gave up 5 bases and J gave up 5 bases; unmatched junction bases: 10. Here the CDR3 DNA reads TGTGCCAGCAGCAAAAACCGGGACAGGGCCCACAATGAGCAGTTCTTC. Translation gives CASSKNRDRAHNEQFF.

This clone was counted between two and nine times. The gene calls are TRBV15 and TRBJ1-2; maybe TRBD1 (6 bases). Trimming stripped 3 bases from V and 4 bases from J, with 12 bases between. The germline gives CDR1 LNHNV, CDR2 YYDKDF (reference sequence). The CDR3 runs 14 residues. The CDR3 here is CATSRTGQFYGYTF. CDR3 in DNA: TGTGCCACCAGCAGGACTGGACAGTTCTATGGCTACACCTTC.

The chain couples TRBV7-2 to TRBJ1-2; D is uncertain. The germline V gene encodes CDR1 SGHTA and CDR2 FQGNSA. The CDR3 consists of 15 residues. V dropped 2 bases and J dropped 2 bases, with 12 bases sitting between them. CDR3 nucleotide sequence: TGTGCCAGCAGCTTACAAAAGCTATTGAACTATGGCTACACCTTC. It encodes CASSLQKLLNYGYTF.

The genes are TRBV5-4 and TRBJ2-7, with D possibly matching TRBD2 (6 bases). This CDR3 spans 15 amino acids. Germline V lookup: CDR1 SGHNT, CDR2 YYREEE (reference sequence). Trimming shortened V by 1 base and J by 0 bases, and 11 bases separated the two germline ends. The CDR3, as DNA: TGTGCCAGCAGCTTGCAAGGGGACTCCTCCTACGAGCAGTACTTC. This translates into CASSLQGDSSYEQYF.

CDR3 in DNA: TGTGCCAGCTCACCGGGCAGGGAATATGGCTACACCTTC. This sequence encodes CASSPGREYGYTF. The V gene is TRBV18, the J gene TRBJ1-2, with D perhaps matching TRBD1 (5 bases). Germline V lookup: CDR1 KGHSH, CDR2 LQKENI. V was shortened by 3 bases and J by 5 bases, with 10 bases between the two germline ends. The CDR3 length is 13 residues.

This chain's CDR3 is CASNRDPNEKLFF. DNA for the CDR3: TGTGCCAGCAACCGGGATCCGAATGAAAAACTGTTTTTT. V and J are TRBV11-2 and TRBJ1-4; D not certain. The CDR3 is 13 amino acids. Trimming pared 7 bases from V and 5 bases from J, leaving 11 bases between. The germline V gene encodes CDR1 SGHAT and CDR2 FQNNGV.